This TCR beta chain was captured by sequencing in a study of response to subunit inactivated influenza vaccine (dated by TCRdb to between 2017 and 2018). In terms of the full investigation: To follow how T cells responded to a trivalent subunit inactivated influenza vaccine, the researchers relied on deep quantitative profiling of the T cell receptor repertoire. The research as a whole found: The authors suggested that each seasonal influenza vaccination may recruit only a limited number of new T cells.

Library generation was performed with RT-PCR. The sequencing machine was an Illumina HiSeq 2500. The public reads were reanalyzed by TCRdb: fastp trimming at Q25, MiXCR alignment, in-frame beta chains only. CDR3 protein duplicates are merged, each entry listing the most common genes and DNA. Within this sample are over 750,000 distinct CDR3 sequences, with 20% to 25% of them counted one time only. Together, the top ten hold more than 8.5% of the sample. Concerning this clonotype: Its antigen remains undetermined. No base quality information exists; no much larger clone differs at one position.

From the cysteine up to the phenylalanine, the CDR3 has a length of 15 residues. Only the CDR3 region is kept as DNA, spanning 45 bases read in frame from base 1. V gives up 2 bases and J gives up 5 bases, and the segment between their germline ends measures 15 bases. Via the germline V gene, CDR1 is MNHEY and CDR2 SVGAGI. The TCR was taken from a man between 45 and 60 years old who received an inactivated influenza vaccine. Donor details come from another sample of the same person, matched by shared clones. The chain joins TRBV6-5 to TRBJ1-1; the D region possibly corresponds to TRBD1 (5 bases align). The sequencing used PBMCs from blood, collected roughly 5 days after vaccination. The CDR3 in this case is CASSYRALGGTEAFF. The sequenced DNA: TGTGCCAGCAGTTACCGGGCACTGGGGGGGACTGAAGCTTTCTTT.